The 24 T cell receptor beta chains below all came from one sample that was sequenced in a study of Ad26.COV2.S vaccination and SARS-CoV-2 variants. Stated treatment: about 20 received Ad26.COV2.S at low or high dose, single or two shots; several received placebo; per-sample allocation not given. Samples analyzed were those drawn on day 63 after the first vaccine or placebo injection. Clones were sequenced by immunoSEQ multiplex PCR, and TCRdb holds only the in-frame ones, with some missing. The table has some 330,000 clones, 90% seen once. Sequenced here: peripheral blood, sampled in a trial of Ad26.COV2.S vaccine versus placebo. These receptors were obtained from a person between 18 and 60 years old who received the Ad26.COV2.S COVID-19 vaccine or a placebo.

The chain carries TRBV7-9 and TRBJ2-7, with D unclear. CDR3 length: 12 residues. Germline V gene sequence: CDR1 SEHNR, CDR2 FQNEAQ (reference sequence). Trimming stripped 0 bases from V and 2 bases from J, with 2 bases between. CDR3 bases: TGTGCCAGCAGCTTAGCCCCCTACGAGCAGTACTTC. Residues: CASSLAPYEQYF.

The chain uses TRBV27 and TRBJ1-2, with TRBD1 as a possible D gene (5 bases). Germline CDR1 reads MNHEY; CDR2 reads SMNVEV (reference sequence). With 9 bases removed from V and 8 bases from J, the gap between germline ends came to 22 bases. This CDR3 has 14 amino acids. CDR3 sequence (DNA): TGTGCCAGTTGCTCCCAGGGAGCGGGGGACGGCTACACCTTC. It is translated as CASCSQGAGDGYTF.

Points on this clone: Different DNA sequences within this sample yield the same CDR3. The J gene is TRBJ2-1, the V gene TRBV19; a weak D match, TRBD2 (6 bases). V was cut by 0 bases and J by 0 bases, with 9 bases left in between. Germline CDR1 LNHDA, CDR2 SQIVND (reference sequence). The CDR3 consists of 16 residues. CDR3 sequence reads: CASSIDRGSSYNEQFF. CDR3 bases: TGTGCCAGTAGTATAGATCGGGGGAGCTCCTACAATGAGCAGTTCTTC.

The V and J genes are TRBV6-5 and TRBJ1-6; D remains ambiguous. CDR1 is MNHEY, CDR2 SVGAGI, per germline. This CDR3 is 13 amino acids long. The V and J ends lost 5 bases and 7 bases respectively, with 9 bases between them. The CDR3 DNA reads as TGTGCCAGCAGTACTAACGGGAATTCACCCCTCCACTTT. Amino acid sequence: CASSTNGNSPLHF.

The rearrangement joins TRBV27 to TRBJ2-5; 8 positions match TRBD1. The CDR3 is 14 amino acids. After removal of 5 bases from V and 5 bases from J, the junction contained 7 bases not matched to a gene. CDR1 MNHEY and CDR2 SMNVEV come from the germline V gene (reference sequence). CDR3 in amino acids: CASSPGQEYETQYF. As DNA, the CDR3 is TGTGCCAGCAGTCCGGGACAGGAGTATGAGACCCAGTACTTC.

This clone was observed once. The chain links TRBV5-4 to TRBJ1-2; D not certain. The length of the CDR3 is 14 residues. CDR1 and CDR2 (germline): SGHNT, YYREEE (reference sequence). Trimming took 3 bases from V and 6 from J, leaving 15 bases between them. CDR3 nucleotide sequence: TGTGCCAGCAGCTCGGATGGTGGGAGTAATGGCTACACCTTC. Amino acid sequence: CASSSDGGSNGYTF.

The chain employs TRBV18 and TRBJ2-3, with D possibly called TRBD1 or TRBD2 (5 bases each). The CDR3 is 17 amino acids. CDR1 and CDR2 (germline): KGHSH, LQKENI. Trimming removed 10 bases from V and 2 bases from J, with 25 bases in between. CDR3 loop: CATSYNPGATNTDTQYF. CDR3 coding DNA: TGTGCCACCTCCTACAACCCCGGGGCGACCAACACAGATACGCAGTATTTT.

The chain recombines TRBV4-3 with TRBJ1-2; TRBD1 is a possible D gene (5 bases). V lost 0 bases to trimming and J lost 6 bases, with 17 bases between them. Germline V gene sequence: CDR1 LGHNA, CDR2 YSLEER. This CDR3 spans 16 amino acids. The CDR3: CASSQEALSGRDGYTF. The CDR3 DNA is TGCGCCAGCAGCCAAGAGGCCTTGTCAGGGCGGGATGGCTACACCTTC.

V gene TRBV7-2 combines with J gene TRBJ2-1; 14 bases align to TRBD2. This CDR3 is 19 amino acids long. From germline, CDR1 is SGHTA and CDR2 FQGNSA. V shed 4 bases, J shed 4 bases, and the junction held 12 bases outside the gene matches. The CDR3 nucleotides are TGTGCCAGCAGCTCGACTGTTGGGACTAGCGGGAGTTTGTACAATGAGCAGTTCTTC. It encodes CASSSTVGTSGSLYNEQFF.

This clone was found once. The J gene is TRBJ1-2, the V gene TRBV19, with 8 bases aligning to TRBD1. Germline trimming cut 6 bases from V and 8 bases from J; bases unmatched to any gene: 8. The CDR3 covers 13 residues. The germline CDR1 and CDR2 sequences are LNHDA and SQIVND (reference sequence). CDR3 loop: CASSTDRGGGYTF. The DNA for the CDR3 is TGTGCCAGTAGCACCGACAGGGGTGGCGGCTACACCTTC.

This sequence joins TRBV28 and TRBJ1-2, with TRBD1 matching 7 bases. CDR1 and CDR2 (germline): MDHEN, SYDVKM. CDR3 size: 14 residues. After removal of 3 bases from V and 3 bases from J, the junction contained 4 bases not matched to a gene. DNA for the CDR3: TGTGCCAGCAGTTTGGTCAGGGGGGACTATGGCTACACCTTC. The encoded protein is CASSLVRGDYGYTF.

The CDR3: CASSSRKEQFF. The CDR3 DNA reads TGTGCCAGCAGCTCCCGGAAAGAGCAGTTCTTC. V and J are TRBV7-2 and TRBJ2-1; D ambiguous. The CDR3 length is 11 residues. V was cut by 4 bases and J by 10 bases, with 8 bases left in between. Germline loops: CDR1 SGHTA, CDR2 FQGNSA.

This chain uses TRBV12-3 or TRBV12-4 with TRBJ1-5; no clear D. V was shortened by 5 bases and J by 5 bases, with 10 bases between the two germline ends. The CDR3 has 13 amino acids. The CDR3, as DNA: TGTGCCAGCAGTCCCTCGGGAGATCAGCCCCAGCATTTT. Its protein is CASSPSGDQPQHF.

The chain combines TRBV28 with TRBJ2-5, with 8 positions matching TRBD2. The CDR3 totals 19 residues. The junction had 18 bases not matched to a gene; V was cut back by 2 bases and J by 4 bases. CDR1 and CDR2 from the germline V gene are MDHEN and SYDVKM. In DNA form, the CDR3 reads TGTGCCAGCAGTTTAGACGGGATTATTAGCGGGGAAGGCCGAGAGACCCAGTACTTC. It specifies CASSLDGIISGEGRETQYF.

The chain links TRBV5-4 to TRBJ2-2; D is uncertain. V was trimmed by 2 bases and J by 1 base, leaving 9 bases between them. This CDR3 has 15 amino acids. Germline lookup yields CDR1 SGHNT and CDR2 YYREEE (reference sequence). CDR3 nucleotide sequence: TGTGCCAGCAGCTTCGGCAGCCAGAACACCGGGGAGCTGTTTTTT. This codes for CASSFGSQNTGELFF.

The table lists this clone with a few counts. V usage is TRBV27 and J usage is TRBJ1-2; D remains unclear. The CDR3 runs 13 residues. V was cut by 6 bases and J by 3 bases, with 11 bases left in between. Germline V gene sequence: CDR1 MNHEY, CDR2 SMNVEV (reference sequence). CDR3 loop: CASRHGPDYGYTF. Written as DNA, the CDR3 is TGTGCCAGCAGACACGGACCAGACTATGGCTACACCTTC.

The chain combines TRBV7-2 with TRBJ1-6; a possible D gene is TRBD1 (5 bases). This CDR3 comprises 18 residues. Trimming removed 2 bases from V and 0 bases from J, with 14 bases in between. The V gene's germline CDR1 is SGHTA and CDR2 FQGNSA. CDR3: CASSLRGTVSSYNSPLHF. CDR3 DNA sequence: TGTGCCAGCAGCTTAAGAGGGACGGTTAGCTCCTATAATTCACCCCTCCACTTT.

The chain has TRBV14 and TRBJ2-1; TRBD2 matches at 8 bases. The length of the CDR3 is 17 residues. The V and J ends lost 0 bases and 7 bases, in that order; junction bases with no gene match: 11. From germline, CDR1 is SGHDN and CDR2 FVKESK. The CDR3 DNA sequence: TGTGCCAGCAGCCAAGAAGTGCGGGGGGCTTGGGGGAATGAGCAGTTCTTC. Translating it yields CASSQEVRGAWGNEQFF.

This clone was detected once. The chain is built from TRBV6-5 and TRBJ1-1, with D unclear. The germline V gene has CDR1 MNHEY and CDR2 SVGAGI. The CDR3 spans 15 residues. V dropped 6 bases and J dropped 0 bases, with 14 bases sitting between them. The CDR3 sequence: CASRRHLQMNTEAFF. The DNA of the CDR3 is TGTGCCAGCAGGCGCCACCTACAGATGAACACTGAAGCTTTCTTT.

This clone was seen more than once but under ten times. The chain employs TRBV28 and TRBJ2-7; D remains ambiguous. This CDR3 has 12 residues. The germline V and J ends were trimmed by 3 bases and 7 bases, with 10 bases remaining between them. The germline gives CDR1 MDHEN, CDR2 SYDVKM. DNA of the CDR3: TGTGCCAGCAGTTTCGGGCTGAAAGAGCAGTACGTC. It encodes CASSFGLKEQYV.

The rearrangement links TRBV30 to TRBJ1-5, with D unresolved. The CDR3 covers 14 residues. Germline CDR1 reads GTSNPN; CDR2 reads SVGIG (reference sequence). The V end was cut by 2 bases, the J end by 6 bases, with 14 bases between. For the CDR3, the DNA is TGTGCCTGGAGTAACTTATGGGGAGGTCAGCCCCAGCATTTT. Its protein is CAWSNLWGGQPQHF.

The chain employs TRBV11-3 and TRBJ1-3; 7 bases fit TRBD1. Germline values: CDR1 SGHNT, CDR2 YENEEA. The CDR3 runs 16 residues. V lost 5 bases, J lost 2 bases, and 9 bases stayed unmatched. For the CDR3, the DNA is TGTGCCAGCAGCCTCCCTGGGGGGACAGCTGGAAACACCATATATTTT. Its protein product is CASSLPGGTAGNTIYF.

This chain links TRBV29-1 with TRBJ1-2, with a tentative D call TRBD1 (6 bases). The CDR3 contains 14 residues. Germline CDR1 SQVTM, CDR2 ANQGSEA. Deletions cut 4 bases from V and 2 bases from J, with 14 bases between. CDR3 loop: CSVGRGASNYGYTF. In DNA form, the CDR3 reads TGCAGCGTTGGACGGGGGGCATCAAACTATGGCTACACCTTC. Based on the CDR3 plus reference TRBV29-1 and TRBJ1-2, the full variable domain is SAVISQKPSRDICQRGTSLTIQCQVDSQVTMMFWYRQQPGQSLTLIATANQGSEATYESGFVIDKFPISRPNLTFSTLTVSNMSPEDSSIYLCSVGRGASNYGYTFGSGTRLTVV.

V is TRBV9 and J is TRBJ2-3; D ambiguous. The CDR3 loop spans 15 amino acids. The germline V and J ends were trimmed by 6 bases and 2 bases, with 16 bases remaining between them. Germline loops: CDR1 SGDLS, CDR2 YYNGEE. The CDR3 coding sequence is TGTGCCAGCACCCCCTTCCCCACGAACACAGATACGCAGTATTTT. This gives the protein CASTPFPTNTDTQYF.